Sequencing of this TCR beta chain was carried out in a study of cytomegalovirus exposure and HLA in healthy donors. Findings and limits, study-wide: Later, an analysis found that TCR clusters from the first cohort tended to co-occur in the roughly 110 validation repertoires. It was around 160 TCR beta chains that were listed as cytomegalovirus-associated. Most sequenced TCRs were rare (though some public TCRs occurred in many donors).

TCRdb keeps only in-frame clones here, not all; method: immunoSEQ multiplex PCR. The sample has fewer than 350,000 clones, approximately 88% seen once. Per germline, CDR1 MDHEN and CDR2 SYDVKM. This CDR3 region has 11 residues. Of note for this clone: Its specificity is not known. A read error may produce the germline difference seen at one junction end.

The sequence derives from a young woman in good health and CMV-seronegative. V is TRBV28 and J is TRBJ1-2; the match to TRBD1 covers 8 bases. Sample: PBMCs. The CDR3 sequence is CASRLQGGYYF. CDR3 DNA: TGTGCCAGCAGACTACAGGGGGGCTACTACTTC.